The clone carrying this T cell receptor beta chain appeared many times. The antigen is unknown. As the method for making TCR beta libraries, quantitative 5'-RACE with molecular barcodes was used. A single record per CDR3 protein comes from TCRdb applying MiXCR to the 5' RACE reads. This sample has under 200,000 distinct CDR3 sequences, with 10% to 15% found just once. This entry belongs to a study of CD8 T cells in ankylosing spondylitis. Regarding the study as a whole: Earlier work had already found some motif variants in reactive arthritis synovial fluid and blood.

Material: blood, either unsorted or a sorted T cell fraction (not recorded which). The clonotype comes from a female donor with ankylosing spondylitis or in good health (not recorded which).

In DNA form, the CDR3 reads TGTGCCAGCAGCCCCCGACAGGGCAACTCCTACAATGAGCAGTTCTTC. It yields the protein CASSPRQGNSYNEQFF. This chain connects TRBV6-2 or TRBV6-3 to TRBJ2-1; 7 bases fit TRBD1. V was pared by 6 bases and J by 0 bases, with 8 bases of the junction left unmatched. This CDR3 spans 16 amino acids. CDR1 and CDR2 from the germline V gene are MNHEY and SVGEGT.